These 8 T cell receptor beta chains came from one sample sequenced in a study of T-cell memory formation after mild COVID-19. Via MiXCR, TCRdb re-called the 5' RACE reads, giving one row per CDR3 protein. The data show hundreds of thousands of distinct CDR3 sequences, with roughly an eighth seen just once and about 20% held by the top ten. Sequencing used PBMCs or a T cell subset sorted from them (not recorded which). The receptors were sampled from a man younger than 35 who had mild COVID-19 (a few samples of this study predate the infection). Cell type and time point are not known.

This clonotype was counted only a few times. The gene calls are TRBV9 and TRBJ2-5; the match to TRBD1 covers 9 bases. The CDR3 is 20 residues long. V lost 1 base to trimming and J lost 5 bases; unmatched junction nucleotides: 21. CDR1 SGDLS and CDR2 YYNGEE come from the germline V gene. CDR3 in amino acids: CASSVSPFPSGTGMMETQYF. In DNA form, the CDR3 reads TGTGCCAGCAGCGTATCCCCATTCCCCTCCGGGACAGGGATGATGGAGACCCAGTACTTC.

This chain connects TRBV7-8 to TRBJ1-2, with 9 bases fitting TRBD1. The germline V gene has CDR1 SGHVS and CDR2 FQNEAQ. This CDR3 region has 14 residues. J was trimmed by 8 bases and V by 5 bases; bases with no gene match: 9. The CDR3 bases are TGTGCCAGCAGCCGAGGACAGGGGACGAGGGGCTACACCTTC. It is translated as CASSRGQGTRGYTF.

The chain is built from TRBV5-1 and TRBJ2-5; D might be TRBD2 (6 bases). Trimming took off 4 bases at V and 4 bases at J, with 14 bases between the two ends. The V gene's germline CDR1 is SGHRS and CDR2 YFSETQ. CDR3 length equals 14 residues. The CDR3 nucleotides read TGCGCCAGCAGCCGAAACCGGGGGTCAGAGACCCAGTACTTC. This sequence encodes CASSRNRGSETQYF.

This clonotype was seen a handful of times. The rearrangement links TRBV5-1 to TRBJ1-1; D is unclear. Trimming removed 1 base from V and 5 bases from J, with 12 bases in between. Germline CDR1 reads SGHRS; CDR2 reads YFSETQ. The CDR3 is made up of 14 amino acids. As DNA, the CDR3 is TGCGCCAGCAGCTTGAGGGTTACAAATACTGAAGCTTTCTTT. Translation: CASSLRVTNTEAFF.

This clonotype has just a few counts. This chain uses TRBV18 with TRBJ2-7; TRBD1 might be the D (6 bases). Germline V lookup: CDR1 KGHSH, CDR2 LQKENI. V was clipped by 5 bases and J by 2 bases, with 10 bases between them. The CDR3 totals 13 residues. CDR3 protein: CASSVQGAYEQYF. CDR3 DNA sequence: TGTGCCAGCTCAGTACAGGGCGCCTACGAGCAGTACTTC.

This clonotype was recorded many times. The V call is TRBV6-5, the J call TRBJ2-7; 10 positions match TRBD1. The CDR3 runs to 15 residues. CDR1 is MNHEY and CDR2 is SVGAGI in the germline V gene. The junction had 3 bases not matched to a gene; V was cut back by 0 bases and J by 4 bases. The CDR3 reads CASSYSGQGGYEQYF. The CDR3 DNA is TGTGCCAGCAGTTACTCTGGACAGGGGGGGTACGAGCAGTACTTC.

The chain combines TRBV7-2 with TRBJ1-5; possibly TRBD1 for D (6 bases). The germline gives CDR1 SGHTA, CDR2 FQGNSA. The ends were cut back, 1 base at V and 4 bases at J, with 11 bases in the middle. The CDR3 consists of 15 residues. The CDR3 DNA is TGTGCCAGCAGCTTAGAGGGGGGACTGAATCAGCCCCAGCATTTT. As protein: CASSLEGGLNQPQHF.

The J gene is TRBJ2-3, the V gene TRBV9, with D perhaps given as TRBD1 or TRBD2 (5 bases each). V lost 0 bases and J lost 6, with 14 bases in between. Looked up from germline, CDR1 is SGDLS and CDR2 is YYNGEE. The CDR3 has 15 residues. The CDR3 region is CASSVDGGPGDTQYF. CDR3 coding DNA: TGTGCCAGCAGCGTAGATGGGGGTCCGGGTGATACGCAGTATTTT.